The 15 T cell receptor beta chains listed next were all sequenced from one sample in a study of blood T cell repertoires in COVID-19. Sequencing used immunoSEQ multiplex PCR; TCRdb keeps in-frame clones, though not all of them. The sample lists about 45,000 clones, about four fifths seen once, with over 12% in the top ten. Input material: peripheral blood. The receptors originated from a human donor in a cohort sampled during active COVID-19.

V gene TRBV9 combines with J gene TRBJ1-6, with D possibly being TRBD1 (5 bases). Trimming removed 2 bases from V and 5 bases from J, with 14 bases in between. Germline V CDR1 and CDR2: SGDLS, YYNGEE. The CDR3 runs to 16 residues. The CDR3 is CASSVPDSPDNSPLHF. The CDR3 DNA follows: TGTGCCAGCAGCGTCCCTGACAGTCCGGATAATTCACCCCTCCACTTT.

The chain employs TRBV3-1 (or the pseudogene TRBV3-2) and TRBJ1-3, with D perhaps matching TRBD1 (5 bases). Germline V lookup: CDR1 LGHDT, CDR2 YNNKEL (reference sequence). The CDR3 totals 16 residues. V was cut by 3 bases and J by 0 bases, with 12 bases left in between. Written as DNA, the CDR3 is TGTGCCAGCAGCCACTCGGACACCCCCTCTGGAAACACCATATATTTT. Residues: CASSHSDTPSGNTIYF.

This rearrangement joins TRBV5-6 to TRBJ1-3; D perhaps matches TRBD1 (5 bases). CDR1 and CDR2 from the germline V gene are SGHDT and YYEEEE. The V and J ends lost 0 bases and 2 bases respectively, with 12 bases between them. The CDR3 has 16 residues. CDR3 amino acids: CASSLDLGLAGNTIYF. CDR3 DNA: TGTGCCAGCAGCTTGGATTTGGGGCTAGCTGGAAACACCATATATTTT. Using reference TRBV5-6 and TRBJ1-3 for the parts outside the CDR3, the full variable domain is DAGVTQSPTHLIKTRGQQVTLRCSPKSGHDTVSWYQQALGQGPQFIFQYYEEEERQRGNFPDRFSGHQFPNYSSELNVNALLLGDSALYLCASSLDLGLAGNTIYFGEGSWLTVV.

J is TRBJ2-1 and V is TRBV2, with D perhaps matching TRBD1 (5 bases). The V end was cut by 3 bases, the J end by 6 bases, with 12 bases between. The germline gives CDR1 SNHLY, CDR2 FYNNEI. This CDR3 contains 14 residues. CDR3 sequence: CASSEGLSINEQFF. CDR3 in DNA: TGTGCCAGCAGTGAGGGGCTATCGATCAATGAGCAGTTCTTC.

V gene TRBV6-6 combines with J gene TRBJ2-5; D gene ambiguous. Germline loops: CDR1 MNHNY, CDR2 SVGAGI (reference sequence). Trimming pared 2 bases from V and 5 bases from J, leaving 12 bases between. The CDR3 totals 14 residues. The CDR3, as DNA: TGTGCCAGCAGTTACAGTCTAGACGGGGAGACCCAGTACTTC. Its protein is CASSYSLDGETQYF.

This chain connects TRBV11-2 to TRBJ2-3; D unclear. Germline-derived CDR1 and CDR2 are SGHAT and FQNNGV. CDR3 length: 13 amino acids. Trimming took 5 bases from V and 4 from J, leaving 10 bases between them. Written as DNA, the CDR3 is TGTGCCAGCAGCCTTTTTAGAGCAGATACGCAGTATTTT. As protein: CASSLFRADTQYF.

The rearrangement uses TRBV4-1 and TRBJ2-1; D may be TRBD1 (6 bases). CDR1 and CDR2 (germline): MGHRA, YSYEKL. CDR3 length: 14 residues. Trimming pared 0 bases from V and 10 bases from J, leaving 13 bases between. The CDR3 DNA follows: TGCGCCAGCAGCCAAGATCCCGGGACATTAGAGCAGTTCTTC. Protein product: CASSQDPGTLEQFF.

This chain joins TRBV27 and TRBJ2-5, with 7 nucleotides matching TRBD1. There are 14 residues in the CDR3. The V gene's germline CDR1 is MNHEY and CDR2 SMNVEV (reference sequence). The J segment lost 1 base and the V segment lost 8 bases, leaving 7 bases of the junction unmatched. The CDR3 DNA reads as TGTGCCAGCTCTTTGACAGGGCTCCAAGAGACCCAGTACTTC. It is translated as CASSLTGLQETQYF.

The chain links TRBV10-3 to TRBJ2-7, with 11 positions matching TRBD2. With 0 bases clipped from V and 4 bases from J, the junction kept 5 bases outside the gene matches. In germline, CDR1 is ENHRY, CDR2 SYGVKD. The CDR3 is 16 residues long. CDR3 residues: CAISESPIAGGYEQYF. Written as DNA, the CDR3 is TGTGCCATCAGTGAGTCCCCAATAGCGGGAGGGTACGAGCAGTACTTC.

The chain is built from TRBV5-1 and TRBJ2-5; D unclear. The germline V gene encodes CDR1 SGHRS and CDR2 YFSETQ. The CDR3 spans 14 residues. V lost 0 bases to trimming and J lost 0 bases, with 6 bases between them. Here the CDR3 reads CASSLDAYQETQYF. The CDR3 nucleotides are TGCGCCAGCAGCTTGGACGCGTACCAAGAGACCCAGTACTTC.

This sequence joins TRBV6-6 and TRBJ2-3, with 8 bases matching TRBD2. J lost 0 bases, V lost 7 bases, and 3 bases had no gene match. The V gene's germline CDR1 is MNHNY and CDR2 SVGAGI (reference sequence). CDR3 size: 14 residues. In nucleotides, the CDR3 is TGTGCCAGCACTCGACTAGCGAGCACAGATACGCAGTATTTT. Protein product: CASTRLASTDTQYF.

This chain connects TRBV13 to TRBJ1-1; TRBD1 matches 8 bases. V lost 2 bases, J lost 4 bases, and 3 bases stayed unmatched. The CDR3 loop spans 14 amino acids. Germline CDR1 PRHDT, CDR2 FYEKMQ (reference sequence). In DNA, the CDR3 is TGTGCCAGCAGCTTACGCACAGGGGGCACTGAAGCTTTCTTT. Its translation: CASSLRTGGTEAFF.

The chain links TRBV3-1 (or the pseudogene TRBV3-2) to TRBJ1-2; D possibly corresponds to TRBD1 (6 bases). Per germline, CDR1 LGHDT and CDR2 YNNKEL (reference sequence). The V end lost 4 bases, the J end lost 7 bases, and 16 bases lay between the germline ends. The CDR3 contains 14 residues. CDR3 amino acids: CASSPSFRGTGYTF. The CDR3 DNA follows: TGTGCCAGCAGCCCATCCTTCAGGGGAACTGGCTACACCTTC.

J is TRBJ2-1 and V is TRBV2; 15 nucleotides agree with TRBD2. The ends lost 5 bases at V and 4 bases at J; junction bases unmatched: 6. The length of the CDR3 is 17 residues. Germline CDR1 reads SNHLY; CDR2 reads FYNNEI. CDR3 in amino acids: CASSNGLAGGRYNEQFF. As DNA, the CDR3 is TGTGCCAGCAGTAACGGACTAGCGGGGGGGAGATACAATGAGCAGTTCTTC. The variable domain in full, with the rest retrieved from reference TRBV2 and TRBJ2-1, is EPEVTQTPSHQVTQMGQEVILRCVPISNHLYFYWYRQILGQKVEFLVSFYNNEISEKSEIFDDQFSVERPDGSNFTLKIRSTKLEDSAMYFCASSNGLAGGRYNEQFFGPGTRLTVL.

The chain carries TRBV29-1 and TRBJ1-2; the match to TRBD1 covers 8 bases. V lost 7 bases and J lost 2; bases outside the gene matches: 12. The CDR3 has 15 amino acids. The germline V gene has CDR1 SQVTM and CDR2 ANQGSEA. Written as DNA, the CDR3 is TGCAGCGCCCGGACAGGGTTGACGGAAAACTATGGCTACACCTTC. Residues: CSARTGLTENYGYTF.